Below, one T cell receptor beta chain is given with its context. Its target is unknown. The data stem from a study of cytomegalovirus exposure and HLA in healthy donors. Study observations and caveats: Presence/absence analyses took donor sequencing depth as roughly uniform.

Between the trimmed V and J ends, which lost 4 bases and 0 bases, there was a span of 12 bases. This CDR3 comprises 15 residues. CDR1 and CDR2 from the germline V gene are LNHDA and SQIVND (reference sequence). 60 Vbeta and 13 Jbeta primers were used in PCR. The assay was immunoSEQ multiplex PCR, and TCRdb's table has in-frame clones only and misses some. This table holds 95,000 to 100,000 clones, roughly four fifths found once. The origin of this receptor is a female donor in good health and CMV-seronegative. The material sequenced was PBMCs. The chain links TRBV19 to TRBJ1-1; the D gene is possibly TRBD1 (6 bases). This CDR3 reads CASSRAGALNTEAFF. The CDR3 DNA reads as TGTGCCAGTAGTAGAGCAGGGGCCCTGAACACTGAAGCTTTCTTT.